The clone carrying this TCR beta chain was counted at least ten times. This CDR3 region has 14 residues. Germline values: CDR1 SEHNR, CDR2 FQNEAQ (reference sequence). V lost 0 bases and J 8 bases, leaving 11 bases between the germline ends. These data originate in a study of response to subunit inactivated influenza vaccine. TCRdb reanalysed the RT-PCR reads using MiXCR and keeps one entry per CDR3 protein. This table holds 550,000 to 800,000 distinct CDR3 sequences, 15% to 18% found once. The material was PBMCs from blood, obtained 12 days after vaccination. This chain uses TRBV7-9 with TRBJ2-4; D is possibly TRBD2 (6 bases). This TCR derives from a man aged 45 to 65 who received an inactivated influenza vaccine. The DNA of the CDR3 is TGTGCCAGCAGCTTAGCTACAGGAGGGGACATTCAGTACTTC. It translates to CASSLATGGDIQYF.